This entry concerns a single TCR beta chain. Its matching antigen is unknown. Each CDR3 protein is one row after TCRdb ran MiXCR on the 5' RACE reads. The sample lists about 32,000 distinct CDR3 sequences; roughly a quarter were seen once. Regarding the study as a whole: Whole repertoires were not studied in the larger cohort, only one V-J beta rearrangement.

The CDR3 is 16 amino acids. The V segment lost 3 bases and the J segment 0 bases; nucleotides outside the gene matches: 7. CDR1 is DFQATT, CDR2 SNEGSKA, per germline (reference sequence). The sorted Tregs were CD4+CD25+CD127-/low cells. The sequence was obtained from a female donor with breast cancer. The sequenced material came from tumor-infiltrating Tregs sorted from the breast tumor. V gene TRBV20-1 combines with J gene TRBJ2-2; 7 positions match TRBD1. Here the CDR3 reads CSASSLDRANTGELFF. CDR3 sequence (DNA): TGCAGTGCTAGCTCTCTTGACAGGGCGAACACCGGGGAGCTGTTTTTT.